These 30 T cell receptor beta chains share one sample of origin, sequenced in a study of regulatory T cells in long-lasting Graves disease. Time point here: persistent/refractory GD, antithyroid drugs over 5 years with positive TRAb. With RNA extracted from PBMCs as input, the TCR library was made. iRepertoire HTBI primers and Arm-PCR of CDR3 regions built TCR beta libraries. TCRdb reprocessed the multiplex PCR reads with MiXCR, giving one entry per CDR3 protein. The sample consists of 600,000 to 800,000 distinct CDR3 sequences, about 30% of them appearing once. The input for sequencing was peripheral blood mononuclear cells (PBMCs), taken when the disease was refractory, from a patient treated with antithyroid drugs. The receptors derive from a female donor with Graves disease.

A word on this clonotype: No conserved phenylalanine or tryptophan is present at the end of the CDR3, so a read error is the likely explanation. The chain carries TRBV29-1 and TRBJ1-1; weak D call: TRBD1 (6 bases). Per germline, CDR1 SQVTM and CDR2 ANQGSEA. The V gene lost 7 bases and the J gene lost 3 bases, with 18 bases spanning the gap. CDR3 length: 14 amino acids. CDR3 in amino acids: CSAGGGNLDTEAFL. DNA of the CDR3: TGCAGCGCTGGAGGGGGAAACTTGGACACTGAAGCTTTCCTT.

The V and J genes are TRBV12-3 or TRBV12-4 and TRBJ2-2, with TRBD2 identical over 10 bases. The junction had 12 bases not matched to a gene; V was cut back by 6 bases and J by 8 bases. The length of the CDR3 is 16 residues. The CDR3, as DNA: TGTGCCAGCAGGTCATCGGGACTAGCGAAATGGGGGGAGCTGTTTTTT. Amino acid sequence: CASRSSGLAKWGELFF.

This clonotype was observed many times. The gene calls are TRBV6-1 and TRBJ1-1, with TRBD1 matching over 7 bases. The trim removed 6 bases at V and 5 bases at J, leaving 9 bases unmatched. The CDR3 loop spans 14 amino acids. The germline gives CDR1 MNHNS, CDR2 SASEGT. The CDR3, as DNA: TGTGCCAGCAGCCAGAATTTCAGGGGGACTGAAGCTTTCTTT. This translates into CASSQNFRGTEAFF.

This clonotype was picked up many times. In DNA, the CDR3 is TGTGCCAGCAGTCTCGGTTCTGGGAGGGAGCCCCAGCATTTT. It is translated as CASSLGSGREPQHF. V usage is TRBV28 and J usage is TRBJ1-5, with no clear D. This CDR3 contains 14 residues. Trimming left V 5 bases short and J 8 bases short, with 16 bases between. From germline, CDR1 is MDHEN and CDR2 SYDVKM. The full variable domain, with the rest looked up from reference TRBV28 and TRBJ1-5, is DVKVTQSSRYLVKRTGEKVFLECVQDMDHENMFWYRQDPGLGLRLIYFSYDVKMKEKGDIPEGYSVSREKKERFSLILESASTNQTSMYLCASSLGSGREPQHFGDGTRLSIL.

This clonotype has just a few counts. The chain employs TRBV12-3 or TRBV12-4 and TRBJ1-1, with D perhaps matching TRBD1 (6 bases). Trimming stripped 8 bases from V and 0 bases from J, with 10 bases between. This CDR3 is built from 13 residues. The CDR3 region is CASHRALNTEAFF. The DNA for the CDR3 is TGTGCCAGCCACAGGGCCCTGAACACTGAAGCTTTCTTT.

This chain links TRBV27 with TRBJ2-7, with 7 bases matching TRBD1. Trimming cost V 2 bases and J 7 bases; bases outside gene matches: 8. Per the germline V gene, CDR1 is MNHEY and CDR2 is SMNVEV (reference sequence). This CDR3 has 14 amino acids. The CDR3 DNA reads TGTGCCAGCAGTTTACGGGACAGTTGGGGAGAGCAGTACTTC. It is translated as CASSLRDSWGEQYF.

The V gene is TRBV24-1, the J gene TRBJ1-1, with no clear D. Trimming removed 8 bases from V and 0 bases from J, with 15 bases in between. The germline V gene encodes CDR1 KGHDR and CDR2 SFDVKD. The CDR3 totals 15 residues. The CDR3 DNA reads TGTGCCACCAATACAGAAACACAGATGAACACTGAAGCTTTCTTT. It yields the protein CATNTETQMNTEAFF.

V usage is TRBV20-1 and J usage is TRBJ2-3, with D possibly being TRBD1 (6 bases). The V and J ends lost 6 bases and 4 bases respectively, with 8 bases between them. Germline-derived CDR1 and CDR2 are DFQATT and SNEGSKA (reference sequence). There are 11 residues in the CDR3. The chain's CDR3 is CSARTADTQYF. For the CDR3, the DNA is TGCAGTGCAAGGACAGCAGATACGCAGTATTTT.

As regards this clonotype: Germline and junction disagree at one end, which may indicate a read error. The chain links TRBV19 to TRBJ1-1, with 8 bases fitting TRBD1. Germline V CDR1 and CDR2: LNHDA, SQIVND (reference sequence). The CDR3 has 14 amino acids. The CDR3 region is CASSMGQAYTETFF. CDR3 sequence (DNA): TGTGCCAGTAGTATGGGACAGGCCTACACTGAAACTTTCTTT.

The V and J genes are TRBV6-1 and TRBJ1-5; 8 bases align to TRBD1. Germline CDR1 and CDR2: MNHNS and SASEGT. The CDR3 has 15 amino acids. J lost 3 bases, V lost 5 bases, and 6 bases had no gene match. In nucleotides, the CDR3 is TGTGCCAGCAGTACAGGACAGGGCTACAATCAGCCCCAGCATTTT. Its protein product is CASSTGQGYNQPQHF.

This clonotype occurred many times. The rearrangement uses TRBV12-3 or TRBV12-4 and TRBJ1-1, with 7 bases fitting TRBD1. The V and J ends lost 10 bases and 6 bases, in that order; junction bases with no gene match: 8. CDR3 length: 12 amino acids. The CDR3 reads CAIWDSGAEAFF. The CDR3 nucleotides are TGTGCCATTTGGGACAGCGGCGCTGAAGCTTTCTTT.

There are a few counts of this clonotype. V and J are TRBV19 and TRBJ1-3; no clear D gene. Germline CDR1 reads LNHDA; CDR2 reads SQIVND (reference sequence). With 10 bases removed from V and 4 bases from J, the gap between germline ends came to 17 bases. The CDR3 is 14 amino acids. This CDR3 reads CATQPSLLGNTIYF. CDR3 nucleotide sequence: TGTGCCACCCAGCCGTCCCTATTGGGAAACACCATATATTTT.

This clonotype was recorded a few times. The CDR3 DNA sequence: TGTGCCAGCAGCCGGGGACAGATTAGAAACACTGAAGCTTTCTTT. Its protein product is CASSRGQIRNTEAFF. The chain carries TRBV6-1 and TRBJ1-1, with 7 positions matching TRBD1. After removal of 6 bases from V and 2 bases from J, the junction contained 9 bases not matched to a gene. The length of the CDR3 is 15 residues. Germline CDR1 MNHNS, CDR2 SASEGT.

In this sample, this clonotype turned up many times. CDR3: CASSPLPGQGTSYEQYF. The CDR3, as DNA: TGTGCCAGCAGTCCCCTTCCGGGACAGGGTACGTCCTACGAGCAGTACTTC. The chain recombines TRBV6-1 with TRBJ2-7; 9 nucleotides match TRBD1. V was clipped by 5 bases and J by 1 base; unmatched bases: 12. The CDR3 totals 17 residues. The germline gives CDR1 MNHNS, CDR2 SASEGT.

DNA for the CDR3: TGCAGTGCCATACCGGGACAGAGGGTGGGCACTGAAGCTTTCTTT. Amino acids: CSAIPGQRVGTEAFF. The J gene is TRBJ1-1, the V gene TRBV20-1, with TRBD1 matching over 7 bases. The CDR3 consists of 15 residues. Trimming cost V 6 bases and J 4 bases; bases outside gene matches: 14. The germline V gene has CDR1 DFQATT and CDR2 SNEGSKA (reference sequence).

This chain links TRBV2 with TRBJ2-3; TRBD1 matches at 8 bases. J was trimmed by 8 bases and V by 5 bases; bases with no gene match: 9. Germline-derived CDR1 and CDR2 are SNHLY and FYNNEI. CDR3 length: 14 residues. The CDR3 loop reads CASSLSGGAGTQYF. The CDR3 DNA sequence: TGTGCCAGCAGTCTTTCAGGGGGCGCGGGTACGCAGTATTTT.

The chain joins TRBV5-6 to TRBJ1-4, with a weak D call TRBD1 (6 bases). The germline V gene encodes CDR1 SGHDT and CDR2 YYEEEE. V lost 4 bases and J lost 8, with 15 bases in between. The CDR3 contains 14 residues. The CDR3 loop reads CASSPSGQREKLFF. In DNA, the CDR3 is TGTGCCAGCAGCCCCTCTGGACAGCGGGAAAAACTGTTTTTT.

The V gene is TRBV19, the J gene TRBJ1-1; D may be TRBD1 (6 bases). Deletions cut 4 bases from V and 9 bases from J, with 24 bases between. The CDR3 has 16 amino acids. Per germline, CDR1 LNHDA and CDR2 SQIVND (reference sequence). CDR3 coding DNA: TGTGCCAGTAGTACTCGCCCCCAGGGGCGGGGGTTAAAAGCTTTCTTT. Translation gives CASSTRPQGRGLKAFF.

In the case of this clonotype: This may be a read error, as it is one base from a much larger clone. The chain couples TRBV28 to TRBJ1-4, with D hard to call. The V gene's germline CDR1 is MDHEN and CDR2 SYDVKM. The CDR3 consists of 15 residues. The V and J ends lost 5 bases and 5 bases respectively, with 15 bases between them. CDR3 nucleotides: TGTGCCAGCAGTCCCACCAGCTTTCTCAATGAAAAACTGTTTTTT. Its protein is CASSPTSFLNEKLFF.

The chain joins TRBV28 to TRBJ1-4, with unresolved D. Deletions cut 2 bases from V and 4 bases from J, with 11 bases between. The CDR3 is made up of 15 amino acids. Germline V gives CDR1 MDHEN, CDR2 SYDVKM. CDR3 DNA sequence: TGTGCCAGCAGTTTACAAGAAGAACTTAATGAAAAACTGTTTTTT. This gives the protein CASSLQEELNEKLFF.

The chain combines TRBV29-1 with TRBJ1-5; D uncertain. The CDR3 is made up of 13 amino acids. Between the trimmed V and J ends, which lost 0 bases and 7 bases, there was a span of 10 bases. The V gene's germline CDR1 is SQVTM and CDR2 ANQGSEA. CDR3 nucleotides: TGCAGCGTTGAAGAGCCCCTCGGGCAGCCCCAGCATTTT. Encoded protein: CSVEEPLGQPQHF.

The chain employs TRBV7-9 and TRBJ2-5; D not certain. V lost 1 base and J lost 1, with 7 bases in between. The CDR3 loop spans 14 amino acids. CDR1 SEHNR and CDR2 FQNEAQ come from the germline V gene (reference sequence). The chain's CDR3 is CASSLVVGQETQYF. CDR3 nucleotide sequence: TGTGCCAGCAGCTTAGTTGTGGGCCAAGAGACCCAGTACTTC.

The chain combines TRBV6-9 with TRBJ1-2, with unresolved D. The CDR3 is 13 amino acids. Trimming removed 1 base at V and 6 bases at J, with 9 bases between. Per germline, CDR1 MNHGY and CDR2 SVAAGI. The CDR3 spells CASSYWNRDGYTF. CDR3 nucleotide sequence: TGTGCCAGCAGTTATTGGAATAGGGATGGCTACACCTTC.

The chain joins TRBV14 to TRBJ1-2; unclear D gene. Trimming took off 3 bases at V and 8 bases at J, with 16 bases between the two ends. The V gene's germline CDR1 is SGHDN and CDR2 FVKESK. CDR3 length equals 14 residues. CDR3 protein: CASSQRNGPGGYTF. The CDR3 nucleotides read TGTGCCAGCAGCCAGAGAAACGGCCCGGGAGGCTACACCTTC.

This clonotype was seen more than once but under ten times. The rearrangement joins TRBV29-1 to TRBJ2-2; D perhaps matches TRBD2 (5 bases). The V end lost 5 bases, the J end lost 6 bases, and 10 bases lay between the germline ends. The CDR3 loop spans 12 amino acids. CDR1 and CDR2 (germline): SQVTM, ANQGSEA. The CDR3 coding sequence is TGCAGCGTTTCTCTCGGGGCCGGGGAGCTGTTTTTT. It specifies CSVSLGAGELFF.

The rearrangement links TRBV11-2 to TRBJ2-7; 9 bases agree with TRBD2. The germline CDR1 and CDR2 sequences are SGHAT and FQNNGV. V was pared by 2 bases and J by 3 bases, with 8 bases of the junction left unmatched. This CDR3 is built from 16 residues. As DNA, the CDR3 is TGTGCCAGCAGCTTACGGCGGGAGGGCCTACTCTACGAGCAGTACTTC. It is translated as CASSLRREGLLYEQYF.

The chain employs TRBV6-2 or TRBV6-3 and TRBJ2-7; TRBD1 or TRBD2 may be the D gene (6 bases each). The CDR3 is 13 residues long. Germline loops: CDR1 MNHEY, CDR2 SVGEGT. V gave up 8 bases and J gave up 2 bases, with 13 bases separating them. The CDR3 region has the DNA TGTGCCAGCGGGGTTGGGGGGCCCTACGAGCAGTACTTC. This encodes CASGVGGPYEQYF.

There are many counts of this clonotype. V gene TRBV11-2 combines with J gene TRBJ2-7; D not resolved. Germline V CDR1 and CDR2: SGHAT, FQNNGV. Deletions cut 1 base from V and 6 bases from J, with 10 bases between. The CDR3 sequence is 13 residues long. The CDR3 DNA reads TGTGCCAGCAGCTTAGCCCGCCGAGGCGAGCAGTACTTC. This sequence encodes CASSLARRGEQYF.

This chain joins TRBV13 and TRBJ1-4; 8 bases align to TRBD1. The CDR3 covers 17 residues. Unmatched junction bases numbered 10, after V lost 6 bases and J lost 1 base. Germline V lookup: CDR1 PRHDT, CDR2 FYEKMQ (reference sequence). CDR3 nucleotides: TGTGCCAGCAGTCAAAGGACAGGGTTTGGAACTAATGAAAAACTGTTTTTT. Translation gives CASSQRTGFGTNEKLFF.

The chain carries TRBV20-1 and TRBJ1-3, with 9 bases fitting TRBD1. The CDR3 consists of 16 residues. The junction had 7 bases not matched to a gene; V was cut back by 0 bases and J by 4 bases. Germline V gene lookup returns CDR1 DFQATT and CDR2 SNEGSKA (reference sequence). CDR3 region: CSARDAGTGQGNTIYF. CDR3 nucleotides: TGCAGTGCTAGAGATGCGGGGACAGGGCAAGGAAACACCATATATTTT.